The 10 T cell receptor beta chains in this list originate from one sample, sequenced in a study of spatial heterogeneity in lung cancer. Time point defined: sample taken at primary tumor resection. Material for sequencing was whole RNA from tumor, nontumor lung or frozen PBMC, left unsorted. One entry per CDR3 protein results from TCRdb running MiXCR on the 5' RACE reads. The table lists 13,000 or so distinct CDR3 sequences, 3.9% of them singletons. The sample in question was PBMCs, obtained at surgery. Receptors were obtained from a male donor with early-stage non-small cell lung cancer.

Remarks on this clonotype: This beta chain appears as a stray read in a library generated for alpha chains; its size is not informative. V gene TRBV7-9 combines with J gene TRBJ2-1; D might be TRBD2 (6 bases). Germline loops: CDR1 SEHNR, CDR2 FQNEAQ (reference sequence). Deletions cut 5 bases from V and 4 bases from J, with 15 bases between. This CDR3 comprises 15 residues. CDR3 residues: CASSPRGSVYNEQFF. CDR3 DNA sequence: TGTGCCAGCAGCCCCCGGGGGTCAGTTTACAATGAGCAGTTCTTC.

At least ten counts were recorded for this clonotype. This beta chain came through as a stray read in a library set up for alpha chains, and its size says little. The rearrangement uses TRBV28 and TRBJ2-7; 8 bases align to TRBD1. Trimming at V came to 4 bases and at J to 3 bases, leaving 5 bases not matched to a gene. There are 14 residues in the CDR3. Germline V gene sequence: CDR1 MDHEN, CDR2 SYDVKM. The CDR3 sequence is CASSSGTGLYEQYF. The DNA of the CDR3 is TGTGCCAGCAGTTCCGGGACAGGCCTCTACGAGCAGTACTTC.

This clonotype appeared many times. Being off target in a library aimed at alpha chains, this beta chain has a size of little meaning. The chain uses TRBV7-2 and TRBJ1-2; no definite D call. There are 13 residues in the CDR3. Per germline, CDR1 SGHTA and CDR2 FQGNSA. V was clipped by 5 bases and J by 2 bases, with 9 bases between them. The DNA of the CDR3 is TGTGCCAGCAGCGCCGGGTTCAACTATGGCTACACCTTC. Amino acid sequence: CASSAGFNYGYTF.

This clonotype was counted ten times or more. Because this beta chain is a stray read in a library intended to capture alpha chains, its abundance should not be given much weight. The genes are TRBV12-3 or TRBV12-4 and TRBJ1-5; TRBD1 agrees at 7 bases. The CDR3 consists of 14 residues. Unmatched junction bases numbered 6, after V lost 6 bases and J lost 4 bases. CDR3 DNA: TGTGCCAGCAGCCAGGGGGAGACAAATCAGCCCCAGCATTTT. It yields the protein CASSQGETNQPQHF.

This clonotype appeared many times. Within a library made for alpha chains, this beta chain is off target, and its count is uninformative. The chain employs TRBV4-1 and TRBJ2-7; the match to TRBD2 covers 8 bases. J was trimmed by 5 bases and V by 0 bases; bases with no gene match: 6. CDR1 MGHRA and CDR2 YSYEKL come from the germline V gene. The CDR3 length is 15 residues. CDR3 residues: CASSQDLGSGNEQYF. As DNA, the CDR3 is TGCGCCAGCAGCCAAGATCTGGGTAGCGGGAACGAGCAGTACTTC.

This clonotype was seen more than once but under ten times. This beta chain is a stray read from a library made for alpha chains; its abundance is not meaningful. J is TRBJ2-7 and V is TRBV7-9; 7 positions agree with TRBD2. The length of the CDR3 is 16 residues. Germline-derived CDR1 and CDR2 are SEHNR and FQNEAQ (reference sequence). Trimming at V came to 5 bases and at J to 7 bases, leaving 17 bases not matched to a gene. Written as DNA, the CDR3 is TGTGCCAGCAGCGAGACCCTAGCGGACCTCCTGGGGGAGCAGTACTTC. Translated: CASSETLADLLGEQYF.

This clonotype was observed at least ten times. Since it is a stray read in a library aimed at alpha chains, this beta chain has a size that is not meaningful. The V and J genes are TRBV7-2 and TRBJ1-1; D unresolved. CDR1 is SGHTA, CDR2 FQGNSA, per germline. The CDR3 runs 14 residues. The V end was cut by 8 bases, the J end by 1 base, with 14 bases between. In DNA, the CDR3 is TGTGCCAGCCGGAGTGGGCTAGCGAACACTGAAGCTTTCTTT. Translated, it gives CASRSGLANTEAFF.

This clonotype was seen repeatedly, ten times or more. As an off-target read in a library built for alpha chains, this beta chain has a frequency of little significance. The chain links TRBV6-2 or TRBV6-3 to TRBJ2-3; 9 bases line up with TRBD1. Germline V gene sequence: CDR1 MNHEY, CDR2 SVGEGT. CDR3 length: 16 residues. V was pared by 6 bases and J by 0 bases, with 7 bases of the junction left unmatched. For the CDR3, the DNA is TGTGCCAGCAGCCCAGACAGGGGGTATAGCACAGATACGCAGTATTTT. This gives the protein CASSPDRGYSTDTQYF.

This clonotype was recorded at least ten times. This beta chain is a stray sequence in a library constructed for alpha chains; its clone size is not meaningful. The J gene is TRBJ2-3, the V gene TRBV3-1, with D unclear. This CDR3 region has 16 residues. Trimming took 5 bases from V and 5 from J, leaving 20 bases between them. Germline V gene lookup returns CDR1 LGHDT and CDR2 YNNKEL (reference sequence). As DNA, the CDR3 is TGTGCCAGCAGCTCCCGGGCCAGAACCGGAGAAGATACGCAGTATTTT. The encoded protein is CASSSRARTGEDTQYF.

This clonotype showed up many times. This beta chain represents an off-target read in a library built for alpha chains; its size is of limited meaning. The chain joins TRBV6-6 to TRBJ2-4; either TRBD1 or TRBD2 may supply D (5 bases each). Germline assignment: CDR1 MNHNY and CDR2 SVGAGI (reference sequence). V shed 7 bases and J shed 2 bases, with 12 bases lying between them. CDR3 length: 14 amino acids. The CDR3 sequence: CASTSGAPKNIQYF. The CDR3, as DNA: TGTGCCAGCACGTCCGGGGCCCCCAAAAACATTCAGTACTTC.